The 12 T cell receptor beta chains presented below share a single source sample, sequenced in a study of technical replicates of blood from several donors. This table comes from immunoSEQ multiplex PCR, and its TCRdb copy is limited to in-frame clones, with some not included. This sample has fewer than 100,000 clones, with 89% found just once. Sequencing input: T cells isolated from PBMCs. The receptors originated from a human donor in good health.

The chain joins TRBV4-3 to TRBJ1-1; tentative D call: TRBD1 (6 bases). V lost 0 bases and J 8 bases, leaving 19 bases between the germline ends. The CDR3 is 16 residues long. Germline V gives CDR1 LGHNA, CDR2 YSLEER. CDR3 nucleotide sequence: TGCGCCAGCAGCCAAGAGAGGGGGGGCTTTAACGGCGAAGCTTTCTTT. This sequence encodes CASSQERGGFNGEAFF.

This chain connects TRBV27 to TRBJ1-2; D is undetermined. The CDR3 is 13 residues long. Trimming shortened V by 5 bases and J by 1 base, and 8 bases separated the two germline ends. Germline assignment: CDR1 MNHEY and CDR2 SMNVEV (reference sequence). As DNA, the CDR3 is TGTGCCAGCAGTCCCTTAGTTAACTATGGCTACACCTTC. This codes for CASSPLVNYGYTF.

The gene calls are TRBV29-1 and TRBJ1-2, with D unresolved. V lost 1 base and J 6 bases, leaving 18 bases between the germline ends. The CDR3 contains 15 residues. CDR1 is SQVTM, CDR2 ANQGSEA, per germline. CDR3 in amino acids: CSVEVANGFSDGYTF. CDR3 DNA: TGCAGCGTTGAAGTGGCTAACGGGTTTTCCGATGGCTACACCTTC. Drawing the rest from reference TRBV29-1 and TRBJ1-2, the complete variable domain is SAVISQKPSRDICQRGTSLTIQCQVDSQVTMMFWYRQQPGQSLTLIATANQGSEATYESGFVIDKFPISRPNLTFSTLTVSNMSPEDSSIYLCSVEVANGFSDGYTFGSGTRLTVV.

CDR3 DNA sequence: TGCAGCGTTGGGGGGGGGTCCTACAATGAGCAGTTCTTC. This codes for CSVGGGSYNEQFF. The chain links TRBV29-1 to TRBJ2-1, with 7 bases identical to TRBD2. The CDR3 covers 13 residues. From germline, CDR1 is SQVTM and CDR2 ANQGSEA. The J segment lost 1 base and the V segment lost 4 bases, leaving 1 base of the junction unmatched.

The chain recombines TRBV30 with TRBJ2-5; 12 positions agree with TRBD2. Germline lookup yields CDR1 GTSNPN and CDR2 SVGIG (reference sequence). The V and J ends lost 6 bases and 4 bases, in that order; junction bases with no gene match: 6. The CDR3 covers 14 residues. The CDR3 sequence: CACSSGRAGETQYF. The DNA of the CDR3 is TGTGCCTGTTCTAGCGGGAGGGCCGGAGAGACCCAGTACTTC.

The V call is TRBV5-4, the J call TRBJ2-7, with TRBD2 matching 7 bases. Germline CDR1 is SGHNT and CDR2 is YYREEE (reference sequence). The length of the CDR3 is 14 residues. J was trimmed by 0 bases and V by 2 bases; bases with no gene match: 2. CDR3 sequence reads: CASSFAGVSYEQYF. The CDR3 DNA sequence: TGTGCCAGCAGCTTCGCGGGAGTCTCCTACGAGCAGTACTTC. The whole variable domain, remainder taken from reference TRBV5-4 and TRBJ2-7, is ETGVTQSPTHLIKTRGQQVTLRCSSQSGHNTVSWYQQALGQGPQFIFQYYREEENGRGNFPPRFSGLQFPNYSSELNVNALELDDSALYLCASSFAGVSYEQYFGPGTRLTVT.

The chain joins TRBV27 to TRBJ2-5; a possible D gene is TRBD2 (6 bases). Germline V gene data show CDR1 as MNHEY and CDR2 as SMNVEV (reference sequence). Trimming stripped 5 bases from V and 2 bases from J, with 15 bases between. The CDR3 length is 15 residues. CDR3 in DNA: TGTGCCAGCAGTATCCCACGGACTATTCAAGAGACCCAGTACTTC. As protein: CASSIPRTIQETQYF.

The chain joins TRBV5-4 to TRBJ1-1, with 8 bases lining up with TRBD1. The CDR3 covers 13 residues. V shed 4 bases and J 3 bases; nucleotides not matched to a gene: 2. CDR1 SGHNT and CDR2 YYREEE come from the germline V gene (reference sequence). The chain's CDR3 is CASSQDRDTEAFF. The CDR3 DNA reads TGTGCCAGCAGCCAGGACAGGGACACTGAAGCTTTCTTT.

The gene calls are TRBV21-1 and TRBJ1-5; no check of the table's D call, TRBD1, against the DNA was made. TRBV21-1 is a pseudogene segment. The CDR3 is made up of 14 amino acids. CDR3 in DNA: TGTGCCAGCAGCAAGAGACAGGGCAATCAGCCCCAGCATTTT. It is translated as CASSKRQGNQPQHF.

The V call is TRBV11-2, the J call TRBJ2-2; 10 nucleotides align to TRBD1. The CDR3 has 15 amino acids. After removal of 5 bases from V and 5 bases from J, the junction contained 5 bases not matched to a gene. Germline V lookup: CDR1 SGHAT, CDR2 FQNNGV. The CDR3 loop reads CASSDRTGGTGELFF. As DNA, the CDR3 is TGTGCCAGCAGCGACCGGACAGGGGGGACCGGGGAGCTGTTTTTT.

The chain employs TRBV4-1 and TRBJ2-7; TRBD2 matches 9 bases. Germline V CDR1 and CDR2: MGHRA, YSYEKL. CDR3 size: 14 residues. Unmatched junction bases numbered 2, after V lost 3 bases and J lost 2 bases. CDR3 coding DNA: TGCGCCAGCAGCCACGCTAGCGGGGCCTACGAGCAGTACTTC. Translating it yields CASSHASGAYEQYF.

The V call is TRBV9, the J call TRBJ2-3, with TRBD2 identical over 7 bases. Germline CDR1 and CDR2: SGDLS and YYNGEE. The junction had 7 bases not matched to a gene; V was cut back by 0 bases and J by 6 bases. CDR3 length equals 15 residues. The DNA for the CDR3 is TGTGCCAGCAGCGTAGAGGGCGGGAGAGGCGATACGCAGTATTTT. This codes for CASSVEGGRGDTQYF.